These 9 T cell receptor beta chains came from one sample sequenced in a study of T cells after yellow fever vaccination. TCRdb processed the 5' RACE reads anew with MiXCR; each CDR3 protein has one entry. Seen here are over 120,000 distinct CDR3 sequences, 5% to 7.5% observed once, and the top ten hold approximately 0.64%. This specimen consisted of CD4+ T cells sorted from PBMCs, obtained 10 days after the yellow fever booster vaccination. The receptors were gathered from a man aged 25 to 40 who received the YFV17D yellow fever vaccine.

V is TRBV27 and J is TRBJ2-3, with TRBD1 matching 8 bases. CDR3 size: 13 residues. The germline gives CDR1 MNHEY, CDR2 SMNVEV (reference sequence). After removal of 6 bases from V and 5 bases from J, the junction contained 4 bases not matched to a gene. DNA of the CDR3: TGTGCCAGCAGGGAGGGGACAGGAGATACGCAGTATTTT. Translated, it gives CASREGTGDTQYF.

This clonotype has a count of ten or more. The chain has TRBV24-1 and TRBJ2-1; tentatively, D is TRBD1 (5 bases). Trimming took 2 bases from V and 4 from J, leaving 26 bases between them. Germline V gene lookup returns CDR1 KGHDR and CDR2 SFDVKD. This CDR3 region has 20 residues. CDR3 amino acids: CATSDSKGSNQKSRYNEQFF. CDR3 in DNA: TGTGCCACCAGTGATTCGAAGGGGTCGAACCAAAAAAGTCGTTACAATGAGCAGTTCTTC.

This clonotype was counted many times. The rearrangement joins TRBV7-2 to TRBJ2-4, with 10 positions matching TRBD1. The CDR3 is 15 amino acids. Trimming removed 4 bases from V and 7 bases from J; junction bases left unmatched: 7. From germline, CDR1 is SGHTA and CDR2 FQGNSA. This chain's CDR3 is CASSYQTGGMNIQYF. DNA of the CDR3: TGTGCCAGCAGCTATCAGACAGGGGGCATGAACATTCAGTACTTC.

In its sample, this clonotype was seen once. A clone one base away is much larger, so this may be a read error. The chain carries TRBV20-1 and TRBJ2-1; no clear D. Trimming took 4 bases from V and 12 from J, leaving 10 bases between them. This CDR3 comprises 10 residues. Germline CDR1 reads DFQATT; CDR2 reads SNEGSKA (reference sequence). The CDR3 DNA follows: TGCAGTGCTATGAGTGAGTGGCAGTTCTTC. Translation: CSAMSEWQFF.

This clonotype was detected only a few times. The gene calls are TRBV19 and TRBJ2-1; D not resolved. The CDR3 sequence is 14 residues long. The germline CDR1 and CDR2 sequences are LNHDA and SQIVND (reference sequence). V was pared by 3 bases and J by 9 bases, with 15 bases between. CDR3 DNA: TGTGCCAGTAGTATGAAGACCATTATCGGTGAGCAGTTCTTC. Protein product: CASSMKTIIGEQFF.

This clonotype was found many times. The rearrangement joins TRBV7-2 to TRBJ2-1, with D possibly being TRBD2 (5 bases). The V gene lost 2 bases and the J gene lost 10 bases, with 9 bases spanning the gap. The CDR3 consists of 12 residues. In germline, CDR1 is SGHTA, CDR2 FQGNSA. The chain's CDR3 is CASSLYSGEQFF. CDR3 DNA sequence: TGTGCCAGCAGCTTATACTCGGGAGAGCAGTTCTTC.

This clonotype was seen many times. The chain carries TRBV9 and TRBJ2-6, with 7 positions matching TRBD2. The V and J ends lost 2 bases and 2 bases, in that order; junction bases with no gene match: 4. CDR1 is SGDLS, CDR2 YYNGEE, per germline. The CDR3 runs to 16 residues. CDR3 coding DNA: TGTGCCAGCAGCGTCCGGGGGGACGCTGGGGCCAACGTCCTGACTTTC. It encodes CASSVRGDAGANVLTF.

A few counts support this clonotype. This chain joins TRBV18 and TRBJ2-5; 7 nucleotides agree with TRBD1. The V segment lost 3 bases and the J segment 1 base; nucleotides outside the gene matches: 2. The CDR3 is 14 residues long. Germline V lookup: CDR1 KGHSH, CDR2 LQKENI. Here the CDR3 reads CASSPGQAQETQYF. The CDR3 DNA reads TGTGCCAGCTCACCTGGACAGGCCCAAGAGACCCAGTACTTC.

This clonotype was counted a few times. This chain links TRBV5-1 with TRBJ1-2; TRBD1 matches 7 bases. V shed 4 bases and J 5 bases; nucleotides not matched to a gene: 11. The germline gives CDR1 SGHRS, CDR2 YFSETQ. The CDR3 consists of 15 residues. The CDR3 here is CASSGGQSNLYGYTF. The CDR3 DNA is TGCGCCAGCAGCGGGGGACAGTCTAACCTTTATGGCTACACCTTC.